Sequencing of this TCR beta chain was carried out in a study of naive and memory T cell subsets. This CDR3 is built from 15 residues. V trimming: 3 bases; J trimming: 4 bases; junction bases outside the gene matches: 7. Germline V gene lookup returns CDR1 SGHTA and CDR2 FQGNSA. Ligated cDNA underwent four rounds of PCR with nested alpha and beta constant region primers and SP2. Each CDR3 protein gets one entry after TCRdb re-called the UMI-ligation and nested PCR reads with MiXCR. The sample lists over 20,000 distinct CDR3 sequences, 5% to 5.5% occurring once. This clonotype was seen many times. An oligonucleotide containing a UMI was ligated to the 3' end of TCR cDNA.

This TCR came from an adult in good health. The sample was blood. V usage is TRBV7-2 and J usage is TRBJ2-3, with 7 bases identical to TRBD2. The DNA for the CDR3 is TGTGCCAGCAGCTTGCGGGAGAGGAGAGCAGATACGCAGTATTTT. Protein product: CASSLRERRADTQYF.